This T cell receptor beta chain stems from a study of blood T cell repertoires in COVID-19. Study-wide context: Researchers got acute and convalescent COVID-19 samples from the United States, Italy and Spain. The analysed material was cDNA or gDNA that came from T cells, B-cell-depleted T cells, or PBMCs.

V lost 5 bases to trimming and J lost 3 bases; unmatched junction nucleotides: 7. The CDR3 has 15 residues. Germline assignment: CDR1 MNHEY and CDR2 SVGAGI. This clone was observed a single time. Original methodology: Using reference gene primer amplification, nucleated cell counts were estimated. Repertoires were generated with immunoSEQ multiplex PCR, while TCRdb's copy carries only in-frame clones and drops some. For V, J and clone size, that table is used; D and trimming come from the DNA. The sample lists about 240,000 clones; about 85% were seen once. Input material: peripheral blood. J is TRBJ2-3 and V is TRBV6-5; TRBD2 matches at 8 bases. This TCR derives from a young man who had recovered from COVID-19. This CDR3 is CASSRTGGVTDTQYF. The DNA of the CDR3 is TGTGCCAGCAGTAGGACGGGAGGGGTTACAGATACGCAGTATTTT.